These T cell receptor beta chains were read from a single sample in a study of graft-versus-host responses after intestinal transplantation. TCRdb's table, derived via immunoSEQ multiplex PCR, lists solely in-frame clones and lacks some. The sample yields 9,900 or so clones, 80% to 95% seen once. Source: PBMCs, taken more than 40 days after intestinal transplantation. These receptors originate from a human patient who received an intestinal transplant, so some T cells may come from the graft donor. The CDR3 runs from the conserved cysteine through the conserved F or W. Each record gives: V gene, J gene, clone size, D gene, CDR3 DNA, CDR3 protein. A D gene is named only where the DNA matches it firmly. Size tells how often a clone was seen (once, few, many) or the class of an expanded clone, and some rows leave it out.

TRBV15	TRBJ2-7	once	TRBD1	TGTGCCACCAGCAGAGGGACAGGGGCGGCCTACGAGCAGTACTTC	CATSRGTGAAYEQYF
TRBV9	TRBJ2-7	-	-	TGTGCCAGCAGCGTAGCGCAAACCGACGAGCAGTACTTC	CASSVAQTDEQYF
TRBV29-1	TRBJ2-3	-	-	TGCAGCGTTGAAGACCCCTCGGTCGGGGGCACAGATACGCAGTATTTT	CSVEDPSVGGTDTQYF
TRBV6-1	TRBJ2-1	-	TRBD2	TGTGCCAGCAGTGAAGGGACTAGCGGGGCTCAAGCCCTCTACAATGAGCAGTTCTTC	CASSEGTSGAQALYNEQFF
TRBV7-9	TRBJ2-1	-	TRBD2	TGTGCCAGCAGCCCTAGCGGGGGGGCTGAGCAGTTCTTC	CASSPSGGAEQFF
TRBV5-1	TRBJ1-3	-	-	TGCGCCAGCAGCCCTCGGACAGCGAGCTCTGGAAACACCATATATTTT	CASSPRTASSGNTIYF
TRBV29-1	TRBJ2-3	-	-	TGCAGCGCCGCAGGCGCTCAGATTGCAGATACGCAGTATTTT	CSAAGAQIADTQYF
TRBV6-1	TRBJ1-3	-	-	TGTGCCAGCAGTGTATCGGCGGTGCGGGGAAACACCATATATTTT	CASSVSAVRGNTIYF
TRBV9	TRBJ2-1	-	TRBD2	TGTGCCAGCAGCAGACTAGCGGGGGCGGAGCAGTTCTTC	CASSRLAGAEQFF
TRBV5-4	TRBJ2-7	-	TRBD2	TGTGCCAGCAGCTTGGGACTAGCTGTGGGCGAGCAGTACTTC	CASSLGLAVGEQYF
TRBV5-1	TRBJ1-2	-	-	TGCGCCAGCAGCTTGGGAGACACTAACTATGGCTACACCTTC	CASSLGDTNYGYTF
TRBV21-1	TRBJ2-2	few	-	TGTGCCAGCAGCAAGCTGCAGGGCGTGGGCGGGGAGCTGTTTTTT	CASSKLQGVGGELFF
TRBV7-9	TRBJ2-5	-	-	TGTGCCAGCAGCGCCAACAGGGCAGACCAAGAGACCCAGTACTTC	CASSANRADQETQYF
TRBV6-1	TRBJ2-6	-	-	TGTGCCAGCAGTGGAGGCAGGGCTGGGGCCAACGTCCTGACTTTC	CASSGGRAGANVLTF
TRBV5-4	TRBJ2-1	-	TRBD1	TGTGCCAGCAGCTTCGGGGACAGCTACAATGAGCAGTTCTTC	CASSFGDSYNEQFF
TRBV15	TRBJ2-2	-	TRBD1	TGTGCCACCAGTGACCGGGACAGGGCGAACACCGGGGAGCTGTTTTTT	CATSDRDRANTGELFF
TRBV6-5	TRBJ1-1	-	-	TGTGCCAGCAGTGAAGCTCCGAACACTGAAGCTTTCTTT	CASSEAPNTEAFF
TRBV7-9	TRBJ2-7	-	-	TGTGCCAGCAGCTTGGGGGTTGGGACCTACGAGCAGTACTTC	CASSLGVGTYEQYF
TRBV6-6	TRBJ1-6	-	-	TGTGCCAGCAGTTACGGGGCCCACGAGGGTTCACCCCTCCACTTT	CASSYGAHEGSPLHF
TRBV9	TRBJ1-5	-	-	TGTGCCAGCAGCGTAGACCCGGGGGAACAGCCCCAGCATTTT	CASSVDPGEQPQHF
TRBV9	TRBJ2-7	-	-	TGTGCCAGCAGCGTAGCGTCCGGGGGAGCGTACGAGCAGTACTTC	CASSVASGGAYEQYF
TRBV18	TRBJ1-2	-	TRBD1	TGTGCCAGCTCACCAGGGGGGACAGCAGGCTATGGCTACACCTTC	CASSPGGTAGYGYTF
TRBV10-2	TRBJ1-2	-	-	TGCGCCAGCAGTGGACAGCCCTATGGCTACACCTTC	CASSGQPYGYTF
TRBV10-1	TRBJ1-1	-	-	TGCGCCAGCAGTGAGTCTGGCTCCCGGGACGGACACACTGAAGCTTTCTTT	CASSESGSRDGHTEAFF
TRBV7-9	TRBJ2-5	-	-	TGTGCCAGCAGCTTAGCTTCCCTGGGGGTGGAAGAGACCCAGTACTTC	CASSLASLGVEETQYF
TRBV7-9	TRBJ1-2	-	-	TGTGCCAGCAGCTTAGTGGCAGGGGTTGCGAACTATGGCTACACCTTC	CASSLVAGVANYGYTF
TRBV5-5	TRBJ1-2	-	-	TGTGCCAGCAGCCCGGGTAGGGGGGCAAACTATGGCTACACCTTC	CASSPGRGANYGYTF
TRBV29-1	TRBJ2-1	-	TRBD2	TGCAGCGTTCGAGGTATTGTACTAGCGTACAATGAGCAGTTCTTC	CSVRGIVLAYNEQFF
TRBV5-4	TRBJ2-7	-	-	TGTGCCAGCAGGGGGGACTCTTACTACGAGCAGTACTTC	CASRGDSYYEQYF
TRBV4-1	TRBJ2-6	-	-	TGCGCCAGCAGCCAAGTCGGAGGTTTCAGGGGTGGGGCCAACGTCCTGACTTTC	CASSQVGGFRGGANVLTF
TRBV19	TRBJ1-2	-	-	TGTGCCAGTAGTTCCCACCTAGACACAAACTATGGCTACACCTTC	CASSSHLDTNYGYTF
TRBV9	TRBJ2-1	once	-	TGTGCCTCAGGGGGGACAAGCCATGACAATGAGCAGTTCTTC	CASGGTSHDNEQFF
TRBV4-1	TRBJ1-5	-	-	TGCGCCAGCAGCCCGACAATCTATCGGGGGGACCATCAGCCCCAGCATTTT	CASSPTIYRGDHQPQHF
TRBV6-6	TRBJ1-4	once	-	TGTGCCAGCGGATCCGTAGGGTTAACTAATGAAAAACTGTTTTTT	CASGSVGLTNEKLFF
TRBV5-4	TRBJ2-5	once	-	TGTGCCAGCAGCTACGACCTTGAGACCCAGTACTTC	CASSYDLETQYF
TRBV4-1	TRBJ1-1	-	-	TGCGCCAGCAGCCAAGTATCAGGGAATAGACCTGAAGCTTTCTTT	CASSQVSGNRPEAFF
TRBV2	TRBJ2-5	-	-	TGTGCCACCATCAGTGCGCCCAGGGAGACCCAGTACTTC	CATISAPRETQYF